Following are 20 T cell receptor beta chains from one sample sequenced in a study of cytomegalovirus exposure and HLA in healthy donors. PCR employed 60 Vbeta and 13 Jbeta primers. Using immunoSEQ multiplex PCR, the repertoire was profiled, and TCRdb retains in-frame clones only, with some absent. Found here are more than 110,000 clones, approximately 83% of them singletons; the top ten hold under 4.5%. The sequencing sample was made of PBMCs. All receptors derive from a man aged 40-49 years in good health and CMV-seropositive.

This clone has only a few counts. V usage is TRBV6-5 and J usage is TRBJ1-4; 11 positions agree with TRBD1. The junction had 2 bases not matched to a gene; V was cut back by 0 bases and J by 8 bases. From germline, CDR1 is MNHEY and CDR2 SVGAGI. The CDR3 runs to 15 residues. The CDR3 DNA follows: TGTGCCAGCAGTTACTCCGGGACAGGGGGAGAAAAACTGTTTTTT. Its protein is CASSYSGTGGEKLFF.

This sequence joins TRBV5-4 and TRBJ2-7; 9 bases are a match to TRBD1. The CDR3 is made up of 14 amino acids. V shed 9 bases and J 2 bases; nucleotides not matched to a gene: 9. Per the germline V gene, CDR1 is SGHNT and CDR2 is YYREEE (reference sequence). The CDR3 DNA sequence: TGTGCCACCGGAGTGGGGACAGGGCCCTACGAGCAGTACTTC. It yields the protein CATGVGTGPYEQYF.

The chain combines TRBV4-1 with TRBJ2-2; 10 bases line up with TRBD2. The V gene end was trimmed by 3 bases and the J gene end by 4 bases; junction bases not matched to a gene: 2. CDR3 length: 15 residues. CDR1 and CDR2 from the germline V gene are MGHRA and YSYEKL. The CDR3 is CASSQLAGVTGELFF. CDR3 nucleotide sequence: TGCGCCAGCAGCCAGCTAGCGGGGGTCACCGGGGAGCTGTTTTTT.

The chain has TRBV10-3 and TRBJ2-1; 7 bases line up with TRBD1. J was trimmed by 4 bases and V by 2 bases; bases with no gene match: 5. Germline CDR1 ENHRY, CDR2 SYGVKD. The CDR3 runs to 15 residues. Here the CDR3 DNA reads TGTGCCATCAGTGAGACGGGACAGTATTACAATGAGCAGTTCTTC. Encoded protein: CAISETGQYYNEQFF.

This clone was seen a handful of times. The chain combines TRBV6-1 with TRBJ1-2, with D possibly matching TRBD1 (6 bases). CDR3 length: 13 amino acids. Trimming took 5 bases from V and 1 from J, leaving 8 bases between them. Germline V gene data show CDR1 as MNHNS and CDR2 as SASEGT. The CDR3 is CASSPQGNYGYTF. In DNA, the CDR3 is TGTGCCAGCAGTCCACAGGGTAACTATGGCTACACCTTC.

The J gene is TRBJ1-2, the V gene TRBV6-5, with 9 positions matching TRBD1. This CDR3 comprises 13 residues. The ends lost 6 bases at V and 7 bases at J; junction bases unmatched: 6. Per germline, CDR1 MNHEY and CDR2 SVGAGI. The CDR3 spells CASRQGAASGYTF. The CDR3 nucleotides read TGTGCCAGCAGACAGGGGGCGGCTAGTGGCTACACCTTC.

V usage is TRBV5-1 and J usage is TRBJ1-2; tentatively, D is TRBD1 (5 bases). The V end lost 4 bases, the J end lost 3 bases, and 16 bases lay between the germline ends. Germline V CDR1 and CDR2: SGHRS, YFSETQ. This CDR3 has 15 residues. The CDR3 region has the DNA TGCGCCAGCAGCCAAACCGGGACGGGGGACTATGGCTACACCTTC. Amino acid sequence: CASSQTGTGDYGYTF.

In its sample, this clone was seen once. The rearrangement links TRBV5-1 to TRBJ2-1; 10 nucleotides line up with TRBD2. CDR1 is SGHRS, CDR2 YFSETQ, per germline. The CDR3 contains 15 residues. V lost 4 bases, J lost 4 bases, and 5 bases stayed unmatched. CDR3 residues: CASSHTSGAYNEQFF. The CDR3 nucleotides read TGCGCCAGCAGCCATACTAGCGGGGCGTACAATGAGCAGTTCTTC.

This chain uses TRBV18 with TRBJ1-6; 7 bases are shared with TRBD1. The J segment lost 14 bases and the V segment lost 5 bases, leaving 9 bases of the junction unmatched. Per germline, CDR1 KGHSH and CDR2 LQKENI. The CDR3 loop spans 13 amino acids. DNA for the CDR3: TGTGCCAGCTCATTGGGACAGAACCGGGCCCTCCACTTT. Translating gives CASSLGQNRALHF.

This sequence joins TRBV5-4 and TRBJ2-7, with 7 positions matching TRBD2. V lost 0 bases, J lost 6 bases, and 6 bases stayed unmatched. The CDR3 runs 14 residues. CDR1 and CDR2 (germline): SGHNT, YYREEE (reference sequence). Here the CDR3 DNA reads TGTGCCAGCAGCTTGGGAGCGGGGTCAGGCGAGCAGTACTTC. It is translated as CASSLGAGSGEQYF.

Concerning this clone itself: Other DNA sequences within the sample encode an identical CDR3. This chain connects TRBV11-2 to TRBJ2-5; D not certain. CDR1 and CDR2 from the germline V gene are SGHAT and FQNNGV. CDR3 length: 13 residues. Trimming took off 1 base at V and 2 bases at J, with 5 bases between the two ends. DNA for the CDR3: TGTGCCAGCAGCTTAGGCAGACAAGAGACCCAGTACTTC. Residues: CASSLGRQETQYF.

The chain combines TRBV28 with TRBJ2-3, with D possibly matching TRBD2 (5 bases). CDR1 is MDHEN and CDR2 is SYDVKM in the germline V gene. CDR3 length equals 14 residues. Trimming stripped 6 bases from V and 5 bases from J, with 15 bases between. The CDR3 sequence: CASSEPDYRDTQYF. The DNA of the CDR3 is TGTGCCAGCAGCGAGCCAGACTACCGAGATACGCAGTATTTT.

V and J are TRBV4-1 and TRBJ1-3; tentative D call: TRBD1 (6 bases). This CDR3 contains 19 residues. Trimming removed 5 bases at V and 4 bases at J, with 27 bases between. Germline CDR1 reads MGHRA; CDR2 reads YSYEKL. This CDR3 reads CASSKATGTRLGLGNTIYF. The DNA for the CDR3 is TGCGCCAGCAGCAAAGCTACCGGGACACGGTTAGGCTTAGGAAACACCATATATTTT.

The chain recombines TRBV2 with TRBJ2-7, with a weak D call TRBD1 (5 bases). Per the germline V gene, CDR1 is SNHLY and CDR2 is FYNNEI. This CDR3 contains 12 residues. Deletions cut 8 bases from V and 3 bases from J, with 11 bases between. CDR3: CASGAGYYEQYF. CDR3 nucleotides: TGTGCCAGCGGGGCTGGGTACTACGAGCAGTACTTC.

The chain uses TRBV9 and TRBJ2-1, with 7 bases identical to TRBD2. CDR3 length: 17 amino acids. CDR1 is SGDLS and CDR2 is YYNGEE in the germline V gene. The V segment lost 4 bases and the J segment 4 bases; nucleotides outside the gene matches: 14. The CDR3 reads CASSPRSGTLIYNEQFF. The CDR3, as DNA: TGTGCCAGCAGCCCCCGGAGCGGGACTCTAATTTACAATGAGCAGTTCTTC. Full variable domain (remainder filled in from reference TRBV9 and TRBJ2-1): DSGVTQTPKHLITATGQRVTLRCSPRSGDLSVYWYQQSLDQGLQFLIQYYNGEERAKGNILERFSAQQFPDLHSELNLSSLELGDSALYFCASSPRSGTLIYNEQFFGPGTRLTVL.

This clone was found a few times. The DNA for the CDR3 is TGTGCCAGCAGCTATAGGGACGGACTAACCTACAATGAGCAGTTCTTC. Its translation is CASSYRDGLTYNEQFF. This chain links TRBV11-2 with TRBJ2-1; maybe TRBD2 (6 bases). With 4 bases removed from V and 2 bases from J, the gap between germline ends came to 15 bases. In germline, CDR1 is SGHAT, CDR2 FQNNGV. The CDR3 totals 16 residues.

The chain employs TRBV10-3 and TRBJ2-5, with D tentatively TRBD2 (6 bases). The CDR3 totals 13 residues. Germline CDR1 is ENHRY and CDR2 is SYGVKD. Trimming shortened V by 6 bases and J by 5 bases, and 13 bases separated the two germline ends. DNA for the CDR3: TGTGCCATCAGAGGACTATCGTCCGAGACCCAGTACTTC. It specifies CAIRGLSSETQYF.

The rearrangement joins TRBV4-2 to TRBJ2-1; TRBD2 agrees at 13 bases. The CDR3 consists of 17 residues. Germline-derived CDR1 and CDR2 are LGHNA and YNFKEQ. After removal of 4 bases from V and 7 bases from J, the junction contained 10 bases not matched to a gene. CDR3 protein: CASSPLAGGGPENEQFF. In DNA form, the CDR3 reads TGTGCCAGCAGCCCACTAGCGGGAGGGGGGCCGGAGAATGAGCAGTTCTTC.

This clone was detected only once. This chain joins TRBV2 and TRBJ1-2; the D gene is possibly TRBD1 (5 bases). CDR1 is SNHLY and CDR2 is FYNNEI in the germline V gene. V dropped 10 bases and J dropped 7 bases, with 19 bases sitting between them. The length of the CDR3 is 13 residues. The CDR3 sequence: CATHLRGLGGYTF. The CDR3 DNA follows: TGTGCCACCCACCTAAGGGGTTTGGGTGGCTACACCTTC.

The gene calls are TRBV6-5 and TRBJ2-4; D possibly corresponds to TRBD1 (6 bases). V lost 2 bases and J lost 9, with 14 bases in between. There are 14 residues in the CDR3. Germline V gene lookup returns CDR1 MNHEY and CDR2 SVGAGI. The CDR3 DNA sequence: TGTGCCAGCAGTTACAGGGGCAGGGGAAGCATTCAGTACTTC. Translation gives CASSYRGRGSIQYF.